These T cell receptor beta chains were read from a single sample in a study of blood T cell repertoires in COVID-19. Sequencing used immunoSEQ multiplex PCR; TCRdb keeps in-frame clones, though not all of them. The sample records 150,000 or so clones, around 82% being singletons. The source material was peripheral blood. The source of these receptors is a human donor with acute or convalescent COVID-19. The donor label of this sample is uncertain. Each CDR3 is given with its conserved first and last residue. The D gene is left open where the match is weak. A clone size is listed for some rows: how often the clone was seen (once, few, many), or a class if it is expanded.

CDR3aa | CDR3nt | j_gene | abundance | d_gene | v_gene
CASSLDRLAEQYF | TGCGCCAGCAGCCTGGACCGTTTAGCCGAGCAGTACTTC | TRBJ2-7 | NA | NA | TRBV5-1
CASSPSAGAGYGYTF | TGTGCCAGCAGTCCAAGTGCAGGGGCGGGCTATGGCTACACCTTC | TRBJ1-2 | NA | NA | TRBV6-5
CASSLGQVTSEQFF | TGTGCCAGCAGCTTAGGACAGGTGACTAGCGAGCAGTTCTTC | TRBJ2-1 | NA | NA | TRBV7-6
CASSLSGGAGGYTF | TGTGCCAGCAGTTTATCAGGGGGCGCGGGTGGCTACACCTTC | TRBJ1-2 | NA | TRBD1 | TRBV6-5
CASSALSTGSNTEAFF | TGCGCCAGCAGTGCGCTTTCAACAGGGTCGAACACTGAAGCTTTCTTT | TRBJ1-1 | once | NA | TRBV4-1
CASSLDILYREAFF | TGTGCCAGCAGCTTAGACATTTTATACAGGGAAGCTTTCTTT | TRBJ1-1 | NA | NA | TRBV11-2
CSVWSPGELFF | TGCAGCGTGTGGAGTCCCGGGGAGCTGTTTTTT | TRBJ2-2 | NA | NA | TRBV29-1
CASSESVGYTF | TGTGCCAGCAGTGAGTCAGTGGGCTACACCTTC | TRBJ1-2 | NA | NA | TRBV6-1
CASGTRPGQGLFGNTIYF | TGTGCCAGTGGGACCCGACCGGGACAGGGGTTGTTTGGAAACACCATATATTTT | TRBJ1-3 | NA | TRBD1 | TRBV19
CASSDSRRGSNYGYTF | TGTGCCAGCAGTGACTCGAGGCGGGGGAGTAACTATGGCTACACCTTC | TRBJ1-2 | NA | NA | TRBV6-4
CASSLYRGLGEKLFF | TGTGCCAGCAGCCTGTACAGGGGGCTGGGTGAAAAACTGTTTTTT | TRBJ1-4 | NA | TRBD1 | TRBV7-2
CASSNRGSNQPQHF | TGTGCCAGCAGTAACAGGGGAAGCAATCAGCCCCAGCATTTT | TRBJ1-5 | NA | TRBD1 | TRBV6-5
CASSLATSNTQYF | TGTGCCAGCAGCTTAGCTACAAGTAATACGCAGTATTTT | TRBJ2-3 | NA | NA | TRBV7-9
CASSLVAGGSNQPQHF | TGTGCCAGCAGCTTAGTCGCAGGGGGGAGCAATCAGCCCCAGCATTTT | TRBJ1-5 | NA | TRBD1 | TRBV7-9
CASSPRTSGEETQYF | TGTGCCAGCAGTCCACGGACTAGCGGCGAGGAGACCCAGTACTTC | TRBJ2-5 | NA | TRBD2 | TRBV6-5
CASSRGTGELFF | TGTGCCAGCAGTCGGGGGACCGGGGAGCTGTTTTTT | TRBJ2-2 | NA | NA | TRBV3-1/TRBV3-2
CASRFTGASFGTQYF | TGCGCCAGCAGATTCACAGGTGCCTCATTTGGGACCCAGTACTTC | TRBJ2-5 | NA | NA | TRBV5-1
CASRVGRGQGRQETQYF | TGTGCCAGCAGGGTGGGCAGGGGACAGGGGAGGCAAGAGACCCAGTACTTC | TRBJ2-5 | NA | TRBD1 | TRBV7-6
CASSTSQGLSEKLFF | TGTGCCAGCAGCACCTCGCAGGGCTTGTCTGAAAAACTGTTTTTT | TRBJ1-4 | few | NA | TRBV11-2
CASSSRTGETEAFF | TGTGCCAGCAGCTCGAGGACAGGGGAGACTGAAGCTTTCTTT | TRBJ1-1 | NA | TRBD1 | TRBV7-2
CASSKSTRASGGILLGTGELFF | TGTGCCAGCAGCAAATCGACGAGGGCTAGCGGGGGCATCCTCCTAGGCACCGGGGAGCTGTTTTTT | TRBJ2-2 | few | NA | TRBV21-1
CAWSVRQPNQPQHF | TGTGCCTGGAGTGTGCGGCAACCCAATCAGCCCCAGCATTTT | TRBJ1-5 | few | NA | TRBV30
CASSRPRTGVTEAFF | TGTGCCAGCAGCCGCCCCCGGACAGGGGTGACTGAAGCTTTCTTT | TRBJ1-1 | NA | TRBD1 | TRBV6-5
CASSYGGEQFF | TGTGCCAGCAGCTACGGGGGTGAGCAGTTCTTC | TRBJ2-1 | NA | NA | TRBV3-1/TRBV3-2
CASTLQGYEQYF | TGTGCCAGCACCCTACAGGGTTACGAGCAGTACTTC | TRBJ2-7 | NA | NA | TRBV11-2
CASSQEGTGVYGYTF | TGCGCCAGCAGCCAAGAGGGGACAGGGGTCTATGGCTACACCTTC | TRBJ1-2 | NA | TRBD1 | TRBV4-3
CASSQEGWVTGANTGELFF | TGTGCCAGCAGCCAAGAGGGATGGGTAACAGGCGCGAACACCGGGGAGCTGTTTTTT | TRBJ2-2 | NA | NA | TRBV14
CASSPGLAGADTQYF | TGTGCCAGCTCACCGGGACTAGCGGGGGCAGATACGCAGTATTTT | TRBJ2-3 | NA | TRBD2 | TRBV18
CASSQEGRGLSYTF | TGTGCCAGCAGCCAAGAGGGCAGGGGGCTTAGCTACACCTTC | TRBJ1-2 | many | TRBD1 | TRBV3-1/TRBV3-2
CASSQVTGGGTDTQYF | TGTGCCAGCAGCCAAGTAACGGGGGGCGGCACAGATACGCAGTATTTT | TRBJ2-3 | NA | NA | TRBV3-1/TRBV3-2
CASSLDSSSPLHF | TGTGCCAGCAGCTTAGACTCAAGTTCACCCCTCCACTTT | TRBJ1-6 | NA | NA | TRBV7-9
CASSLQGGNTIYF | TGTGCCAGCAGTCTACAGGGAGGAAACACCATATATTTT | TRBJ1-3 | NA | NA | TRBV6-5
CASSLGPGGAQPQHF | TGTGCCAGCAGCTTAGGGCCGGGGGGAGCTCAGCCCCAGCATTTT | TRBJ1-5 | NA | NA | TRBV7-9
CASSLLGKTGELFF | TGTGCCAGCAGCTTACTAGGCAAAACCGGGGAGCTGTTTTTT | TRBJ2-2 | NA | NA | TRBV7-3
CASTPPGQSIYEQYF | TGTGCCAGCACCCCCCCGGGACAGAGTATCTACGAGCAGTACTTC | TRBJ2-7 | NA | TRBD1 | TRBV6-5
CASSVRTGIYEQFF | TGCGCCAGCAGTGTTAGGACAGGGATCTATGAGCAGTTCTTC | TRBJ2-1 | NA | TRBD1 | TRBV10-1
CASSPGYTQNTEAFF | TGCGCCAGCAGCCCGGGGTACACTCAGAACACTGAAGCTTTCTTT | TRBJ1-1 | NA | NA | TRBV5-1
CASSRTGVEAFF | TGTGCCAGCAGCAGAACGGGAGTTGAAGCTTTCTTT | TRBJ1-1 | once | NA | TRBV7-9
CASSQRDRDPGGYTF | TGTGCCAGCAGCCAACGGGACAGGGATCCGGGTGGCTACACCTTC | TRBJ1-2 | NA | TRBD1 | TRBV3-1/TRBV3-2
CASSYSGSGPEAFF | TGTGCCAGCAGTTACTCCGGGTCAGGGCCTGAAGCTTTCTTT | TRBJ1-1 | few | NA | TRBV6-5
CASSSIPGQGAAFF | TGTGCCAGCAGCTCAATTCCCGGACAGGGGGCGGCTTTCTTT | TRBJ1-1 | once | TRBD1 | TRBV7-2
CASSEIWRAFF | TGTGCCAGCAGTGAAATTTGGAGGGCTTTCTTT | TRBJ1-1 | NA | NA | TRBV2
CASSSKGVRRTEAFF | TGTGCCAGCAGCTCCAAGGGGGTTCGAAGGACTGAAGCTTTCTTT | TRBJ1-1 | NA | NA | TRBV5-4
CASSSGQGRGYTF | TGTGCCAGCAGCTCTGGACAGGGTCGGGGCTACACCTTC | TRBJ1-2 | NA | TRBD1 | TRBV5-6
CASKDSSYNSPLHF | TGTGCCAGCAAGGACAGCTCCTATAATTCACCCCTCCACTTT | TRBJ1-6 | NA | NA | TRBV2
CASSEKVGIGGAYGYTF | TGTGCCAGCAGTGAAAAGGTGGGGATAGGTGGGGCTTATGGCTACACCTTC | TRBJ1-2 | NA | NA | TRBV6-1
CASSSFLGGGSSYEQYF | TGTGCCAGCAGTTCCTTTTTAGGCGGGGGGAGCTCCTACGAGCAGTACTTC | TRBJ2-7 | NA | TRBD2 | TRBV6-2/TRBV6-3
CATIGASGGDTGELFF | TGTGCCACCATAGGGGCTAGCGGGGGGGACACCGGGGAGCTGTTTTTT | TRBJ2-2 | NA | TRBD2 | TRBV19
CASSRGDEEKLFF | TGCGCCAGCAGCCGCGGAGACGAGGAAAAACTGTTTTTT | TRBJ1-4 | many | NA | TRBV5-1
CSASSLAYEQYF | TGCAGTGCTAGTTCCCTGGCTTACGAGCAGTACTTC | TRBJ2-7 | NA | NA | TRBV20-1
CASSLEGQVYQPQHF | TGTGCCAGCAGCTTAGAGGGACAGGTATATCAGCCCCAGCATTTT | TRBJ1-5 | NA | TRBD1 | TRBV7-8
CASSFDVRGGRETQYF | TGTGCCAGCAGCTTCGACGTCCGGGGGGGACGGGAGACCCAGTACTTC | TRBJ2-5 | NA | TRBD2 | TRBV5-6
CASRRQGFNYGYTF | TGTGCCAGCAGACGACAGGGTTTCAACTATGGCTACACCTTC | TRBJ1-2 | once | TRBD1 | TRBV27
CASSPQTETYEQYF | TGCGCCAGCAGCCCTCAGACAGAGACCTACGAGCAGTACTTC | TRBJ2-7 | NA | NA | TRBV5-1
CASSSSPGTSGNNEQFF | TGTGCCAGCAGCTCGAGCCCCGGGACTAGCGGAAACAATGAGCAGTTCTTC | TRBJ2-1 | NA | TRBD2 | TRBV5-4